This T cell receptor beta chain derives from a study of blood T cell repertoires in COVID-19. Study-wide background: Researchers got acute and convalescent COVID-19 samples from the United States, Italy and Spain.

Original processing methods: Estimates of nucleated cell counts were drawn from the amplification of reference gene primers. Here immunoSEQ multiplex PCR was the method, and the copy in TCRdb shows in-frame clones only, minus some. V, J and clone size are taken as reported in that table, and D and trimming were inferred from the DNA itself. The sample carries 250,000 to 300,000 clones, 82% recorded once. Categorization into cohorts depended on clinical history that participants reported. Within 2 weeks of study entry, exposed participants had contacted a PCR-confirmed or clinician-diagnosed COVID-19 case. Trimming at V came to 6 bases and at J to 5 bases, leaving 7 bases not matched to a gene. From germline, CDR1 is LGHNT and CDR2 FRNRAP. The CDR3 consists of 14 residues.

V is TRBV12-5 and J is TRBJ1-1, with 9 nucleotides matching TRBD1. This TCR was sampled from a man aged 35-49 years who had been exposed to COVID-19. The specimen was PBMCs or T cells enriched from blood (not recorded which). CDR3 amino acids: CASGEQGAGTEAFF. Written as DNA, the CDR3 is TGTGCTAGTGGCGAACAGGGGGCAGGAACTGAAGCTTTCTTT. Drawing the rest from reference TRBV12-5 and TRBJ1-1, the complete variable domain is DARVTQTPRHKVTEMGQEVTMRCQPILGHNTVFWYRQTMMQGLELLAYFRNRAPLDDSGMPKDRFSAEMPDATLATLKIQPSEPRDSAVYFCASGEQGAGTEAFFGQGTRLTVV.